The present T cell receptor (beta chain) was sequenced within a study of cytomegalovirus exposure and HLA in healthy donors. Background on the study: Unique TCR beta sequences numbering 120 million or so came from 150 million to 200 million T cells in an earlier analysis.

Broader study findings: The sole available immune exposure information was CMV serostatus.

The donors, nominally healthy at sampling, likely had unrecorded immune exposures. Germline CDR1 and CDR2: SGHRS and YFSETQ. Trimming removed 4 bases from V and 6 bases from J; junction bases left unmatched: 10. This CDR3 is built from 15 residues. On this clone itself: The antigen remains undetermined.

With 60 Vbeta and 13 Jbeta primers, the PCR was carried out. Sequencing was performed with immunoSEQ multiplex PCR; in TCRdb, only in-frame clones are kept and a portion is missing. The sample lists around 150,000 clones, roughly 78% occurring once. Sequencing was carried out using PBMCs. The chain joins TRBV5-1 to TRBJ2-7, with 10 bases fitting TRBD1. The source of this sequence is a man aged 45 to 65 in good health and CMV-seropositive. The CDR3 bases are TGCGCCAGCAGCCGATCCGGGACAGGGGCTGGCGAGCAGTACTTC. As protein: CASSRSGTGAGEQYF. Variable domain in full (rest from reference TRBV5-1 and TRBJ2-7): KAGVTQTPRYLIKTRGQQVTLSCSPISGHRSVSWYQQTPGQGLQFLFEYFSETQRNKGNFPGRFSGRQFSNSRSEMNVSTLELGDSALYLCASSRSGTGAGEQYFGPGTRLTVT.